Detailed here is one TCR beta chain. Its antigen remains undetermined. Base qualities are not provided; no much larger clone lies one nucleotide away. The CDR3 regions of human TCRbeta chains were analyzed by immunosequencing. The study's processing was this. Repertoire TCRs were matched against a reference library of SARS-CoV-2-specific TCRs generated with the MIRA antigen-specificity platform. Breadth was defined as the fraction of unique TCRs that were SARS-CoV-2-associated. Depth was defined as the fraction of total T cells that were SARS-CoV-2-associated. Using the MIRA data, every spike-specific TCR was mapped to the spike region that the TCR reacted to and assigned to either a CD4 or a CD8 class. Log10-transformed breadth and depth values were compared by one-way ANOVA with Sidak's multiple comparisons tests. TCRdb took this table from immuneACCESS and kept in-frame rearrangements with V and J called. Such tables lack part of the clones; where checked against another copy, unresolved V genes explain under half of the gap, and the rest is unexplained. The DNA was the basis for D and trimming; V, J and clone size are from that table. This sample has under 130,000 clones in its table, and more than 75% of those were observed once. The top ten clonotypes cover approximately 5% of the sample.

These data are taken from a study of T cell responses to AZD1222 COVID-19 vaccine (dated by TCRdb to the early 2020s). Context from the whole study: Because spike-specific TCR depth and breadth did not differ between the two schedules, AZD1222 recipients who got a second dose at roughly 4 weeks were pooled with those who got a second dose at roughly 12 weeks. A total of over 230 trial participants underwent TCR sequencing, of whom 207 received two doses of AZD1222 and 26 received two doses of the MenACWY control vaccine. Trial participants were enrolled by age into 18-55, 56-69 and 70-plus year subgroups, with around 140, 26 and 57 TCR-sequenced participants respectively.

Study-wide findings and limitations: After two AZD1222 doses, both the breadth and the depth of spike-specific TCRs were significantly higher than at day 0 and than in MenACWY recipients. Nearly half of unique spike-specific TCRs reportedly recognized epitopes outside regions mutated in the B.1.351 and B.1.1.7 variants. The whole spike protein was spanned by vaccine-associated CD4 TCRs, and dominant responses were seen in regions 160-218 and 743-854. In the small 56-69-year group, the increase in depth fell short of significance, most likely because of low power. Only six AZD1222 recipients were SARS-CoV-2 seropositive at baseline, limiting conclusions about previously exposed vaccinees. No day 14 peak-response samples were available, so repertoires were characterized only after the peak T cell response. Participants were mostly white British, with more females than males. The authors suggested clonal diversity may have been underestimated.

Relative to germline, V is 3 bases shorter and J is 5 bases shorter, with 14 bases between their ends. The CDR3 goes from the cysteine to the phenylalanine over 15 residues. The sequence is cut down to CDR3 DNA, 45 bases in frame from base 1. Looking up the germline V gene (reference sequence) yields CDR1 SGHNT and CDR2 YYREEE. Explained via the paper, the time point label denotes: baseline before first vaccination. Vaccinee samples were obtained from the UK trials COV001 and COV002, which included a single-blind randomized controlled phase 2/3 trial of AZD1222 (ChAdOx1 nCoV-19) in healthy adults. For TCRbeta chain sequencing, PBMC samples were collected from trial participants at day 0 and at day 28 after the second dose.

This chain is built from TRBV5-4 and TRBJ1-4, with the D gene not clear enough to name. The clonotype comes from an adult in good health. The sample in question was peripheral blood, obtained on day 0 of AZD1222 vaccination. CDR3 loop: CASSSYKGPNEKLFF. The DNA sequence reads TGTGCCAGCAGCTCCTATAAGGGTCCCAATGAAAAACTGTTTTTT.